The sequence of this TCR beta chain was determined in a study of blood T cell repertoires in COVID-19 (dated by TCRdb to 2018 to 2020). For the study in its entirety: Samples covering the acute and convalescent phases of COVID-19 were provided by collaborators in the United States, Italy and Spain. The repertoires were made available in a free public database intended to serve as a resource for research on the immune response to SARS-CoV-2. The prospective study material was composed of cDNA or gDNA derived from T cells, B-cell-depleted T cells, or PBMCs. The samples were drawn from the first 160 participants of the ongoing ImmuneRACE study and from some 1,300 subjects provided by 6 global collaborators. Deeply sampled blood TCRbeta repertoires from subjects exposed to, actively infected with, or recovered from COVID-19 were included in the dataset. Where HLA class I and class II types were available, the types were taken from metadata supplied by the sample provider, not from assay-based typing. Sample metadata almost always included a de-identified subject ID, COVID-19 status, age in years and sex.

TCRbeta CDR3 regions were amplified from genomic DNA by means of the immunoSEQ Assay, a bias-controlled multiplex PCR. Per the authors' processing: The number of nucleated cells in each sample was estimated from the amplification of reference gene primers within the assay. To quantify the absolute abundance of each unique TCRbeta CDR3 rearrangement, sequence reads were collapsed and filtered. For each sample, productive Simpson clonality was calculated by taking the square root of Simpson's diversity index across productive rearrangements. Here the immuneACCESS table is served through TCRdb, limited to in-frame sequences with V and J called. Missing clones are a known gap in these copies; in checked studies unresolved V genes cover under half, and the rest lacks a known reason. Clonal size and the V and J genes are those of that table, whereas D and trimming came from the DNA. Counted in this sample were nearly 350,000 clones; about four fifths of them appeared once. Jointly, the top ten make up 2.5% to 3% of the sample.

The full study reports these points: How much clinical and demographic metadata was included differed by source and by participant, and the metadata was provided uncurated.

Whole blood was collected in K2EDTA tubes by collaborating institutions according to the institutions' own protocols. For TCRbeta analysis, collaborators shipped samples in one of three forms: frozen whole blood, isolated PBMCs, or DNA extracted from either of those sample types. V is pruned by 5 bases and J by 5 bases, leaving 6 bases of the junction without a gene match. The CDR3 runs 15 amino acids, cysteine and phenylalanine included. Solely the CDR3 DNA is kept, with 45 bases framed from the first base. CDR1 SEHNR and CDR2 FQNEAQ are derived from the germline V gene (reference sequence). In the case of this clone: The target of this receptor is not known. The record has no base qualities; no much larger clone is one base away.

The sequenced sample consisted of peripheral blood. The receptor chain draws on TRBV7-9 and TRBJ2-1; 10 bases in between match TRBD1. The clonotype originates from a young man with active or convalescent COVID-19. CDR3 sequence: CASSNRDRGHNEQFF. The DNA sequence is TGTGCCAGCAGCAACCGGGACAGGGGCCACAATGAGCAGTTCTTC.